Listed here are 8 T cell receptor beta chains from one sample, sequenced in a study of vaccination effects on CD4 cells after COVID-19. Which antigens these TCRs recognize remains unknown. Generated by immunoSEQ multiplex PCR, the TCRdb table keeps only in-frame clones and is missing some. The table lists 15,000 or so clones, less than 85% of them singletons, with about a sixth in the top ten. Viral peptide pools were used in the ViraFEST assay to expand antigen-specific CD4+ T cells, and sequencing came afterward. With roughly 9 days of culture completed, CD4+ T cells were isolated. SARS-CoV-2 infected the person between March and December 2020, as confirmed by PCR. All study participants received two doses of BNT162b2 or mRNA-1273 vaccine. The source material was CD4+ T cells from PBMCs cultured with SARS-CoV-2 spike peptides, sampled after COVID-19 vaccination. These receptors were taken from a human donor who had a prior SARS-CoV-2 infection.

This clone was counted between two and nine times. The chain couples TRBV6-5 to TRBJ1-2, with 7 bases that match TRBD1. With 6 bases clipped from V and 2 bases from J, the junction kept 3 bases outside the gene matches. Germline CDR1 MNHEY, CDR2 SVGAGI. This CDR3 spans 13 amino acids. The DNA of the CDR3 is TGTGCCAGCAGAAGGGACAGCAACTATGGCTACACCTTC. This codes for CASRRDSNYGYTF.

Only one count was recorded for this clone. The V call is TRBV23-1, the J call TRBJ1-3; 7 bases match TRBD1. TRBV23-1 is flagged as an ORF with uncertain function. Trimming removed 7 bases from V and 1 base from J; junction bases left unmatched: 16. The CDR3 loop spans 18 amino acids. CDR3 sequence (DNA): TGCGCCAGCACCTACGGACAGGCGAGCCAACCATCTGGAAACACCATATATTTT. Encoded protein: CASTYGQASQPSGNTIYF.

This chain uses TRBV2 with TRBJ1-4; D is undetermined. V lost 7 bases to trimming and J lost 7 bases, with 19 bases between them. Germline V gene sequence: CDR1 SNHLY, CDR2 FYNNEI. The CDR3 extends over 15 amino acids. This CDR3 reads CASNQLHGRGEKLFF. The CDR3 nucleotides are TGTGCCAGCAATCAGCTTCATGGGAGAGGTGAAAAACTGTTTTTT.

The rearrangement joins TRBV19 to TRBJ2-4; possible D gene TRBD1, 5 bases. Trimming shortened V by 3 bases and J by 8 bases, and 11 bases separated the two germline ends. In germline, CDR1 is LNHDA, CDR2 SQIVND (reference sequence). The CDR3 loop spans 13 amino acids. This chain's CDR3 is CASSIGRADIQYF. The CDR3 DNA reads as TGTGCCAGTAGTATTGGCAGGGCTGACATTCAGTACTTC. The variable domain in full, with the rest retrieved from reference TRBV19 and TRBJ2-4, is DGGITQSPKYLFRKEGQNVTLSCEQNLNHDAMYWYRQDPGQGLRLIYYSQIVNDFQKGDIAEGYSVSREKKESFPLTVTSAQKNPTAFYLCASSIGRADIQYFGAGTRLSVL.

This chain joins TRBV4-1 and TRBJ2-7; the match to TRBD2 covers 14 bases. The CDR3 loop spans 18 amino acids. V lost 4 bases and J lost 1; bases outside the gene matches: 9. In germline, CDR1 is MGHRA, CDR2 YSYEKL. The CDR3 region is CASSRQTGTSGGSYEQYF. CDR3 nucleotides: TGCGCCAGCAGCCGGCAAACCGGGACTAGCGGGGGTTCCTACGAGCAGTACTTC.

The V call is TRBV11-3, the J call TRBJ2-3; maybe TRBD2 (6 bases). V shed 0 bases and J shed 0 bases, with 13 bases lying between them. This CDR3 has 17 amino acids. Germline-derived CDR1 and CDR2 are SGHNT and YENEEA. The CDR3 region has the DNA TGTGCCAGCAGCTTAGAGTACGGCGGGGCTAGCACAGATACGCAGTATTTT. It encodes CASSLEYGGASTDTQYF.

The chain recombines TRBV4-1 with TRBJ1-4; 11 bases map to TRBD1. CDR3 length: 15 amino acids. The V segment lost 4 bases and the J segment 6 bases; nucleotides outside the gene matches: 4. Germline-derived CDR1 and CDR2 are MGHRA and YSYEKL. The CDR3 protein is CASSRPGQGDEKLFF. The CDR3 region has the DNA TGCGCCAGCAGCCGACCGGGACAGGGGGATGAAAAACTGTTTTTT.

This sequence joins TRBV6-5 and TRBJ2-7; D might be TRBD1 (5 bases). Looked up from germline, CDR1 is MNHEY and CDR2 is SVGAGI. The CDR3 consists of 15 residues. Trimming removed 6 bases at V and 7 bases at J, with 22 bases between. CDR3 DNA sequence: TGTGCCAGCAGGTTCTCCAGGGCAGGGCTGGAAGAGCAGTACTTC. Its translation is CASRFSRAGLEEQYF.